This T cell receptor beta chain originates from a study of blood T cell repertoires in COVID-19. Original processing methods: It was from reference gene primer amplification that nucleated cell counts were estimated. Clones were read by immunoSEQ multiplex PCR, and TCRdb kept only the in-frame ones, dropping some. From that table come the V and J calls and clone size; the DNA was used to work out D and trimming. The sample lists 150,000 or so clones; 55% to 75% were seen once. This sequence was found in a woman between 65 and 79 years old with acute or convalescent COVID-19. The sample consisted of peripheral blood.

The CDR3 loop reads CASSHTTGGGIQYF. The CDR3 DNA follows: TGTGCCAGCAGTCATACCACAGGGGGCGGCATTCAGTACTTC. The genes are TRBV7-2 and TRBJ2-4, with TRBD1 matching 9 bases. This CDR3 comprises 14 residues. From germline, CDR1 is SGHTA and CDR2 FQGNSA. Trimming took 6 bases from V and 9 from J; bases not matched to a gene: 9.